This T cell receptor (beta chain) comes out of a study of cytomegalovirus exposure and HLA in healthy donors. Study outcomes and limitations: Available immune exposure information covered CMV serostatus only.

The study ran its PCR with 60 Vbeta and 13 Jbeta primers. Assay: immunoSEQ multiplex PCR; the TCRdb copy retains only in-frame clones and omits some. The sample consists of 140,000 or so clones, 76% of them appearing once. As concerns this clone: What it binds is not known.

CDR1 and CDR2 from the germline V gene are LNHDA and SQIVND (reference sequence). This CDR3 is built from 14 residues. Trimming at V came to 8 bases and at J to 2 bases, leaving 5 bases not matched to a gene. The TCR was taken from a man in his forties in good health and CMV-seronegative. The chain links TRBV19 to TRBJ1-2; 10 bases are shared with TRBD1. Sequenced input: PBMCs. The CDR3 here is CASGPGQGNYGYTF. DNA for the CDR3: TGTGCCAGTGGACCGGGACAGGGGAACTATGGCTACACCTTC.